Listed here is a single T cell receptor (beta chain). One junction end does not reproduce the germline sequence, and a read error may be involved. The CDR3 contains 15 residues. Germline V gives CDR1 LNHNV, CDR2 YYDKDF (reference sequence). The second PCR ran about 6 to 11 cycles with a sample-barcoded 5' primer and J-beta primers. TCRdb reprocessed the 5' RACE reads via MiXCR and lists one record per CDR3 protein. The sample holds 1.5 million to 2 million distinct CDR3 sequences, roughly 49% seen once. About 10 milliliters of peripheral blood were drawn from each donor into EDTA-treated tubes. Samples had at least 6.5 million PBMCs isolated from them. The data stem from a study of blood T cells in healthy people across ages.

V gene TRBV15 combines with J gene TRBJ2-7, with 8 bases identical to TRBD1. Material: blood. This clonotype was sampled from a woman between 35 and 50 years old in good health. In DNA form, the CDR3 reads TGTACCACCAGCAGAGACCCAGGGGGCTTCTACGAGCAGTACTTC. Translating gives CTTSRDPGGFYEQYF.